The next 26 T cell receptor beta chains were all read from a single sample in a study of shared clonotypes between healthy human individuals. Profiling relied on immunoSEQ multiplex PCR, and the TCRdb table lists in-frame clones only, not all of them. The sample consists of 200,000 to 250,000 clones, 50% to 80% of them appearing once. Sequenced material: memory CD4+ T cells sorted from blood. Described subset: CD45RA-negative fraction. The receptors derive from a man under 40 in good health.

V usage is TRBV11-1 and J usage is TRBJ2-7, with D maybe TRBD2 (5 bases). Germline V gene data show CDR1 as SGHAT and CDR2 as FQDESV (reference sequence). V lost 7 bases and J lost 3, with 16 bases in between. The CDR3 runs 14 residues. The CDR3 is CASINTGVNYEQYF. In nucleotides, the CDR3 is TGTGCCAGCATTAATACCGGGGTGAACTACGAGCAGTACTTC.

The chain couples TRBV5-1 to TRBJ2-1; 9 nucleotides agree with TRBD2. Germline CDR1 reads SGHRS; CDR2 reads YFSETQ. V gave up 1 base and J gave up 5 bases; unmatched junction bases: 10. The CDR3 covers 17 residues. The CDR3 sequence: CASSLMGVLAGNNEQFF. The CDR3 nucleotides are TGCGCCAGCAGCTTGATGGGGGTGCTAGCGGGGAACAATGAGCAGTTCTTC.

This chain links TRBV28 with TRBJ2-3; 10 bases are shared with TRBD1. The CDR3 loop spans 16 amino acids. The V gene's germline CDR1 is MDHEN and CDR2 SYDVKM. The J segment lost 3 bases and the V segment lost 3 bases, leaving 6 bases of the junction unmatched. This CDR3 reads CASSLNQGQGTDTQYF. In DNA, the CDR3 is TGTGCCAGCAGTTTGAATCAGGGACAGGGGACAGATACGCAGTATTTT.

The chain carries TRBV10-1 and TRBJ2-1; TRBD2 matches 11 bases. Germline CDR1 is WNHNN and CDR2 is SYGVQD (reference sequence). The length of the CDR3 is 15 residues. V dropped 5 bases and J dropped 4; count of bases not matched to a gene: 4. DNA for the CDR3: TGCGCCAGCAGTCTGACTAGCGGGGCATACAATGAGCAGTTCTTC. This translates into CASSLTSGAYNEQFF.

This clone turned up a few times. This chain joins TRBV15 and TRBJ2-5; 11 nucleotides align to TRBD2. Germline V gene lookup returns CDR1 LNHNV and CDR2 YYDKDF (reference sequence). The CDR3 has 16 residues. The J segment lost 6 bases and the V segment lost 3 bases, leaving 9 bases of the junction unmatched. This CDR3 is CATSSVLAGVSKTQYF. CDR3 nucleotides: TGTGCCACCAGCAGCGTACTAGCGGGAGTCTCTAAGACCCAGTACTTC.

The chain has TRBV10-2 and TRBJ1-2, with D perhaps matching TRBD1 (5 bases). Germline assignment: CDR1 WSHSY and CDR2 SAAADI. V dropped 5 bases and J dropped 6 bases, with 19 bases sitting between them. The CDR3 runs to 15 residues. CDR3 in DNA: TGCGCCAGCAGTCGGGCGTTTGGAGGGACTGATGGCTACACCTTC. Its translation: CASSRAFGGTDGYTF.

This clone appeared a single time. The chain carries TRBV11-2 and TRBJ2-1; D is uncertain. The V end lost 1 base, the J end lost 0 bases, and 7 bases lay between the germline ends. CDR3 size: 15 residues. CDR1 and CDR2 (germline): SGHAT, FQNNGV. In nucleotides, the CDR3 is TGTGCCAGCAGCTTAGGCCTAGTCTCCTACAATGAGCAGTTCTTC. Protein: CASSLGLVSYNEQFF.

The V and J genes are TRBV13 and TRBJ2-7, with D possibly TRBD1 on 6 matching bases. The CDR3 extends over 14 amino acids. The V gene's germline CDR1 is PRHDT and CDR2 FYEKMQ (reference sequence). With 4 bases removed from V and 7 bases from J, the gap between germline ends came to 17 bases. For the CDR3, the DNA is TGTGCCAGCAGCTACGGGACACGAAACTTTGAGCAGTACTTC. Amino acids: CASSYGTRNFEQYF.

The chain couples TRBV7-6 to TRBJ1-1; D not certain. The germline V gene encodes CDR1 SGHVS and CDR2 FNYEAQ. The CDR3 is made up of 14 amino acids. The V and J ends lost 5 bases and 6 bases respectively, with 16 bases between them. Here the CDR3 reads CASSPDPAQPEAFF. In nucleotides, the CDR3 is TGTGCCAGCAGCCCCGACCCCGCTCAGCCTGAAGCTTTCTTT.

The chain couples TRBV19 to TRBJ2-1; the match to TRBD2 covers 7 bases. Germline V gene lookup returns CDR1 LNHDA and CDR2 SQIVND (reference sequence). This CDR3 comprises 15 residues. The J segment lost 6 bases and the V segment lost 3 bases, leaving 8 bases of the junction unmatched. The CDR3 spells CASSMLASGTNEQFF. DNA of the CDR3: TGTGCCAGTAGTATGTTGGCTAGCGGAACCAATGAGCAGTTCTTC.

The J gene is TRBJ2-3, the V gene TRBV7-3, with TRBD2 identical over 13 bases. The CDR3 has 20 amino acids. Trimming cost V 5 bases and J 0 bases; bases outside gene matches: 14. Germline lookup yields CDR1 SGHTA and CDR2 FQGTGA. CDR3: CASSPYGWTSGSRSTDTQYF. In DNA form, the CDR3 reads TGTGCCAGCAGCCCCTATGGTTGGACTAGCGGGAGCCGAAGCACAGATACGCAGTATTTT. The variable domain in full, with the rest retrieved from reference TRBV7-3 and TRBJ2-3, is GAGVSQTPSNKVTEKGKYVELRCDPISGHTALYWYRQSLGQGPEFLIYFQGTGAADDSGLPNDRFFAVRPEGSVSTLKIQRTERGDSAVYLCASSPYGWTSGSRSTDTQYFGPGTRLTVL.

The chain is built from TRBV7-8 and TRBJ2-7; 11 positions match TRBD2. This CDR3 region has 14 residues. J gave up 5 bases and V 3 bases, and 3 bases lay outside the gene matches. Germline V gives CDR1 SGHVS, CDR2 FQNEAQ. The CDR3 bases are TGTGCCAGCAGCTTTAGCGGGAGGGCCCACGAGCAGTACTTC. Its translation: CASSFSGRAHEQYF.

The chain has TRBV7-3 and TRBJ2-2; no definite D call. Germline-derived CDR1 and CDR2 are SGHTA and FQGTGA. The CDR3 length is 16 residues. V lost 3 bases and J lost 1, with 12 bases in between. The CDR3 nucleotides are TGTGCCAGCAGCTTGACACCTTCCCAGAACACCGGGGAGCTGTTTTTT. Translated, it gives CASSLTPSQNTGELFF.

V usage is TRBV7-6 and J usage is TRBJ2-5; 7 nucleotides match TRBD2. The trim removed 1 base at V and 5 bases at J, leaving 7 bases unmatched. This CDR3 is built from 15 residues. Germline CDR1 SGHVS, CDR2 FNYEAQ. The CDR3: CASSLGAGVGETQYF. CDR3 in DNA: TGTGCCAGCAGCTTAGGTGCGGGAGTTGGTGAGACCCAGTACTTC.

This clone was observed many times. This chain connects TRBV5-1 to TRBJ2-1; 7 bases fit TRBD1. CDR1 is SGHRS, CDR2 YFSETQ, per germline. CDR3 length equals 15 residues. Unmatched junction bases numbered 9, after V lost 4 bases and J lost 5 bases. The CDR3 DNA reads TGCGCCAGCAGCAACAGACAGGGAAGGAACAATGAGCAGTTCTTC. Translating gives CASSNRQGRNNEQFF.

The chain combines TRBV7-2 with TRBJ2-2; a weak D match, TRBD1 (6 bases). The CDR3 extends over 16 amino acids. Trimming pared 2 bases from V and 1 base from J, leaving 11 bases between. Germline V gene data show CDR1 as SGHTA and CDR2 as FQGNSA. CDR3 nucleotides: TGTGCCAGCAGCTTATTTGCGACAGGGAACACCGGGGAGCTGTTTTTT. The encoded protein is CASSLFATGNTGELFF.

The chain is built from TRBV6-1 and TRBJ1-2; D perhaps matches TRBD1 (6 bases). Germline V gives CDR1 MNHNS, CDR2 SASEGT. V was pared by 7 bases and J by 4 bases, with 19 bases between. The CDR3 sequence is 15 residues long. The DNA for the CDR3 is TGTGCCAGCATTCCAGGGGACAATCCTGGCTATGGCTACACCTTC. Amino acids: CASIPGDNPGYGYTF.

This clone was picked up many times. The chain combines TRBV2 with TRBJ2-2, with TRBD2 as a possible D gene (6 bases). The CDR3 totals 13 residues. In germline, CDR1 is SNHLY, CDR2 FYNNEI. The ends were cut back, 7 bases at V and 2 bases at J, with 8 bases in the middle. In nucleotides, the CDR3 is TGTGCCAGCAACGCGGGAAACACCGGGGAGCTGTTTTTT. Residues: CASNAGNTGELFF. Full variable domain (outside the CDR3, taken from reference TRBV2 and TRBJ2-2): EPEVTQTPSHQVTQMGQEVILRCVPISNHLYFYWYRQILGQKVEFLVSFYNNEISEKSEIFDDQFSVERPDGSNFTLKIRSTKLEDSAMYFCASNAGNTGELFFGEGSRLTVL.

This clone has only a few counts. This sequence joins TRBV19 and TRBJ2-1, with 11 bases that match TRBD2. CDR1 LNHDA and CDR2 SQIVND come from the germline V gene (reference sequence). V lost 3 bases to trimming and J lost 2 bases; unmatched junction nucleotides: 6. This CDR3 has 17 amino acids. DNA for the CDR3: TGTGCCAGTAGTATCGGAACTAGCGGGAGTACCTACAATGAGCAGTTCTTC. Its protein is CASSIGTSGSTYNEQFF.

The chain recombines TRBV5-6 with TRBJ2-1; TRBD1 matches at 12 bases. Germline-derived CDR1 and CDR2 are SGHDT and YYEEEE. CDR3 length equals 16 residues. J gave up 10 bases and V 9 bases, and 17 bases lay outside the gene matches. The chain's CDR3 is CATARSGQGAFGEQFF. DNA for the CDR3: TGTGCCACTGCGAGATCGGGACAGGGGGCGTTTGGGGAGCAGTTCTTC.

This clone showed up many times. This rearrangement joins TRBV19 to TRBJ1-2, with unresolved D. Deletions cut 5 bases from V and 4 bases from J, with 14 bases between. The germline gives CDR1 LNHDA, CDR2 SQIVND (reference sequence). The CDR3 has 14 residues. CDR3 DNA sequence: TGTGCCAGTAGTGTATCCGGGGAGGTCTATGGCTACACCTTC. Amino acid sequence: CASSVSGEVYGYTF.

The chain links TRBV18 to TRBJ2-7, with D perhaps TRBD1 or TRBD2 (5 bases each). Trimming removed 7 bases at V and 3 bases at J, with 16 bases between. Germline V gene sequence: CDR1 KGHSH, CDR2 LQKENI. The CDR3 runs to 14 residues. The CDR3 sequence: CASFRDPGGYEQYF. The CDR3 region has the DNA TGTGCCAGCTTCCGGGATCCTGGGGGCTACGAGCAGTACTTC. The full variable domain, rest sourced from reference TRBV18 and TRBJ2-7, is NAGVMQNPRHLVRRRGQEARLRCSPMKGHSHVYWYRQLPEEGLKFMVYLQKENIIDESGMPKERFSAEFPKEGPSILRIQQVVRGDSAAYFCASFRDPGGYEQYFGPGTRLTVT.

Written as DNA, the CDR3 is TGCAGCGTTCAATCCGGGGGAGTCTGGGAGACCCAGTACTTC. Translated: CSVQSGGVWETQYF. This chain connects TRBV29-1 to TRBJ2-5; TRBD2 is a possible D gene (6 bases). This CDR3 contains 14 residues. V shed 5 bases and J shed 5 bases, with 18 bases lying between them. Per germline, CDR1 SQVTM and CDR2 ANQGSEA. The whole variable domain, filled in from reference TRBV29-1 and TRBJ2-5, reads SAVISQKPSRDICQRGTSLTIQCQVDSQVTMMFWYRQQPGQSLTLIATANQGSEATYESGFVIDKFPISRPNLTFSTLTVSNMSPEDSSIYLCSVQSGGVWETQYFGPGTRLLVL.

V is TRBV7-3 and J is TRBJ2-1, with D unresolved. V lost 4 bases and J lost 5, with 12 bases in between. Germline-derived CDR1 and CDR2 are SGHTA and FQGTGA. The CDR3 loop spans 14 amino acids. CDR3 nucleotide sequence: TGTGCCAGCAGCTCACCCGCTGGTAACAATGAGCAGTTCTTC. Translation gives CASSSPAGNNEQFF.

In regard to this clone: One junction end disagrees with the germline gene, perhaps due to a read error. This CDR3 is also generated by other DNA sequences in the sample. This rearrangement joins TRBV19 to TRBJ2-3, with 11 bases aligning to TRBD2. From germline, CDR1 is LNHDA and CDR2 SQIVND (reference sequence). CDR3 size: 13 residues. Here the CDR3 reads CASRLAGSDTQYF. The CDR3, as DNA: TGTGCTAGTAGACTAGCGGGATCGGATACGCAGTATTTT.

The chain recombines TRBV19 with TRBJ1-2; 7 positions agree with TRBD1. J gave up 4 bases and V 5 bases, and 10 bases lay outside the gene matches. There are 15 residues in the CDR3. Germline assignment: CDR1 LNHDA and CDR2 SQIVND (reference sequence). CDR3 amino acids: CASSDDRAGSYGYTF. The CDR3 DNA reads TGTGCCAGTAGTGACGACAGGGCCGGAAGCTATGGCTACACCTTC.